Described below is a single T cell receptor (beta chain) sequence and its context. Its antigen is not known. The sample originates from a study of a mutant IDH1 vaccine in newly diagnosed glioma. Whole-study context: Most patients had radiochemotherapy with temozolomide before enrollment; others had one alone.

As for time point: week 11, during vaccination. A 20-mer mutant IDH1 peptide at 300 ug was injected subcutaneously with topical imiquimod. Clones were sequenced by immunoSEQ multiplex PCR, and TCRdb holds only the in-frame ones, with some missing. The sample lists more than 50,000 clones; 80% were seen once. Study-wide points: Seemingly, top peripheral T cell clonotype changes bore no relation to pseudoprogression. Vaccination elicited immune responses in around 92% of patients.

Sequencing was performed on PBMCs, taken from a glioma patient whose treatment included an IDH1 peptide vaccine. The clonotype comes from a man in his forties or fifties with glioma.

The CDR3 protein is CASRRKNYNEQFF. CDR3 coding DNA: TGTGCCAGTAGGAGAAAAAACTACAATGAGCAGTTCTTC. The chain carries TRBV19 and TRBJ2-1; no definite D call. This CDR3 contains 13 residues. V shed 6 bases and J shed 3 bases, with 9 bases lying between them. Germline V gene data show CDR1 as LNHDA and CDR2 as SQIVND (reference sequence).